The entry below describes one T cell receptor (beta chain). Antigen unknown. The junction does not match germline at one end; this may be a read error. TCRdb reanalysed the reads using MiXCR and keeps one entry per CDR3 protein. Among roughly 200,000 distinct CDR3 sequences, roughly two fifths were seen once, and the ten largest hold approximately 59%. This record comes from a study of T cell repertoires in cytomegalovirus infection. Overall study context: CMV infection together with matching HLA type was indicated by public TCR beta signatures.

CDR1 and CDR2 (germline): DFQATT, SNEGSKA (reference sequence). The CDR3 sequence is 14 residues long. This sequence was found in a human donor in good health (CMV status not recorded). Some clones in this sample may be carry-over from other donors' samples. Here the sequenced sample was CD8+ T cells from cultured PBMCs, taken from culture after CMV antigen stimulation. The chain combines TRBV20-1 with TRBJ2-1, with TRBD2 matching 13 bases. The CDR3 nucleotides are TGCAGTGCCAGGACTAGCGGGAGTATCGATGATCAGTTCTTC. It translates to CSARTSGSIDDQFF.